The rows below give T cell receptor beta chains drawn from one sample of a study of blood T cell repertoires in COVID-19. Profiling relied on immunoSEQ multiplex PCR, and the TCRdb table lists in-frame clones only, not all of them. The table shows around 150,000 clones, with around 85% occurring only once. Sequencing was carried out using peripheral blood. All receptors come from a human donor with acute or convalescent COVID-19. The donor label of this sample is uncertain. CDR3s include the opening cysteine and the closing phenylalanine or tryptophan. The order of the fields is V gene, D gene, J gene, clone size, CDR3 protein, CDR3 DNA. A D gene is named only where the DNA matches it firmly. Only part of the rows carry a size: once, few, many, or a class if the clone is expanded.

V gene: TRBV5-1
D gene: -
J gene: TRBJ1-1
clone size: -
CDR3 protein: CASSLGAGSNTEAFF
CDR3 DNA: TGCGCCAGCAGCTTGGGGGCAGGGTCGAACACTGAAGCTTTCTTT

V gene: TRBV6-5
D gene: -
J gene: TRBJ1-4
clone size: -
CDR3 protein: CASSRTLQGNEKLFF
CDR3 DNA: TGTGCCAGCAGTAGAACCTTACAGGGTAACGAAAAACTGTTTTTT

V gene: TRBV15
D gene: -
J gene: TRBJ1-5
clone size: -
CDR3 protein: CATSRGGGGSNQPQHF
CDR3 DNA: TGTGCCACCAGCAGAGGTGGGGGAGGGAGCAATCAGCCCCAGCATTTT

V gene: TRBV28
D gene: TRBD1
J gene: TRBJ1-6
clone size: -
CDR3 protein: CASSLGPGQGSSYNSPLHF
CDR3 DNA: TGTGCCAGCAGTTTAGGGCCGGGACAGGGTTCGTCCTATAATTCACCCCTCCACTTT

V gene: TRBV28
D gene: TRBD2
J gene: TRBJ2-5
clone size: -
CDR3 protein: CASSPRLAGFQETQYF
CDR3 DNA: TGTGCCAGCAGTCCCCGACTAGCGGGGTTTCAAGAGACCCAGTACTTC

V gene: TRBV11-2
D gene: TRBD1
J gene: TRBJ1-2
clone size: -
CDR3 protein: CASSLRPTGASYGYTF
CDR3 DNA: TGTGCCAGCAGCTTAAGGCCGACAGGGGCCTCCTATGGCTACACCTTC

V gene: TRBV12-3/TRBV12-4
D gene: -
J gene: TRBJ1-1
clone size: -
CDR3 protein: CASSLERGEAFF
CDR3 DNA: TGTGCCAGCAGTTTAGAAAGAGGTGAAGCTTTCTTT

V gene: TRBV21-1
D gene: -
J gene: TRBJ1-4
clone size: -
CDR3 protein: CASSKGGGDHATNEKLFF
CDR3 DNA: TGTGCCAGCAGCAAAGGGGGCGGGGATCATGCAACTAATGAAAAACTGTTTTTT

V gene: TRBV5-4
D gene: TRBD2
J gene: TRBJ2-7
clone size: -
CDR3 protein: CASSLGRAGGPPYEQYF
CDR3 DNA: TGTGCCAGCAGCTTGGGACGGGCGGGGGGACCGCCCTACGAGCAGTACTTC

V gene: TRBV18
D gene: TRBD1
J gene: TRBJ1-2
clone size: -
CDR3 protein: CASSLTGVDYGYTF
CDR3 DNA: TGTGCCAGCTCACTGACAGGGGTCGACTATGGCTACACCTTC

V gene: TRBV2
D gene: -
J gene: TRBJ1-2
clone size: -
CDR3 protein: CASSASGYTF
CDR3 DNA: TGTGCCAGCAGTGCTTCCGGCTACACCTTC

V gene: TRBV5-4
D gene: -
J gene: TRBJ2-1
clone size: -
CDR3 protein: CASSLAQGSYNEQFF
CDR3 DNA: TGTGCCAGCAGCTTGGCACAGGGATCCTACAATGAGCAGTTCTTC

V gene: TRBV9
D gene: -
J gene: TRBJ2-3
clone size: -
CDR3 protein: CASSARLGLQSNTDTQYF
CDR3 DNA: TGTGCCAGCAGCGCCAGACTGGGACTTCAATCCAACACAGATACGCAGTATTTT

V gene: TRBV18
D gene: -
J gene: TRBJ2-4
clone size: -
CDR3 protein: CASSSRGSAKNIQYF
CDR3 DNA: TGTGCCAGCTCGTCGAGGGGGTCAGCCAAAAACATTCAGTACTTC

V gene: TRBV14
D gene: -
J gene: TRBJ2-1
clone size: few
CDR3 protein: CASSQDAGLLGEQFF
CDR3 DNA: TGTGCCAGCAGCCAAGATGCGGGACTTTTGGGTGAGCAGTTCTTC

V gene: TRBV11-3
D gene: -
J gene: TRBJ1-1
clone size: -
CDR3 protein: CASSLGANTEAFF
CDR3 DNA: TGTGCCAGCAGCTTAGGCGCAAACACTGAAGCTTTCTTT

V gene: TRBV25-1
D gene: -
J gene: TRBJ1-1
clone size: -
CDR3 protein: CASKGVGETFF
CDR3 DNA: TGTGCCAGCAAAGGGGTGGGCGAGACTTTCTTT

V gene: TRBV7-9
D gene: -
J gene: TRBJ1-2
clone size: -
CDR3 protein: CASSFATGKELRDYGYTF
CDR3 DNA: TGTGCCAGCAGCTTCGCTACAGGGAAAGAGCTGAGGGACTATGGCTACACCTTC

V gene: TRBV6-4
D gene: TRBD1
J gene: TRBJ2-2
clone size: -
CDR3 protein: CASSEGQGDTGELFF
CDR3 DNA: TGTGCCAGCAGTGAAGGACAGGGGGACACCGGGGAGCTGTTTTTT

V gene: TRBV18
D gene: TRBD2
J gene: TRBJ2-1
clone size: -
CDR3 protein: CASSPQRPRGDNEQFF
CDR3 DNA: TGTGCCAGCTCACCACAGAGACCCCGGGGGGACAATGAGCAGTTCTTC

V gene: TRBV7-3
D gene: -
J gene: TRBJ2-7
clone size: -
CDR3 protein: CASSPAHSTHSYEQYF
CDR3 DNA: TGTGCCAGCAGCCCTGCGCACTCGACTCACTCCTACGAGCAGTACTTC

V gene: TRBV5-1
D gene: TRBD1
J gene: TRBJ2-1
clone size: few
CDR3 protein: CASSLGGQINEQFF
CDR3 DNA: TGCGCCAGCAGCTTGGGGGGACAGATCAATGAGCAGTTCTTC

V gene: TRBV5-1
D gene: -
J gene: TRBJ2-7
clone size: -
CDR3 protein: CASSFQGKSYEQYF
CDR3 DNA: TGCGCCAGCAGCTTCCAGGGGAAGTCCTACGAGCAGTACTTC

V gene: TRBV4-1
D gene: -
J gene: TRBJ1-2
clone size: few
CDR3 protein: CASSQGAYGYTF
CDR3 DNA: TGCGCCAGCAGCCAAGGGGCCTATGGCTACACCTTC

V gene: TRBV7-8
D gene: -
J gene: TRBJ1-1
clone size: -
CDR3 protein: CASRREGTEAFF
CDR3 DNA: TGTGCCAGCCGGAGGGAGGGCACTGAAGCTTTCTTT

V gene: TRBV2
D gene: TRBD2
J gene: TRBJ2-5
clone size: -
CDR3 protein: CASTQGLAVETQYF
CDR3 DNA: TGTGCCAGCACCCAGGGACTAGCGGTGGAGACCCAGTACTTC

V gene: TRBV5-1
D gene: -
J gene: TRBJ1-2
clone size: -
CDR3 protein: CASSSAVGGIYGYTF
CDR3 DNA: TGCGCCAGCAGCTCCGCCGTCGGGGGGATCTATGGCTACACCTTC

V gene: TRBV4-2
D gene: TRBD2
J gene: TRBJ2-7
clone size: once
CDR3 protein: CASSQVGAGTNLGEQYF
CDR3 DNA: TGTGCCAGCAGCCAAGTAGGGGCAGGGACTAACCTTGGCGAGCAGTACTTC

V gene: TRBV6-1
D gene: -
J gene: TRBJ1-3
clone size: -
CDR3 protein: CASSATGHLSGNTIYF
CDR3 DNA: TGTGCCAGCAGTGCAACAGGGCACCTCTCTGGAAACACCATATATTTT

V gene: TRBV5-1
D gene: TRBD1
J gene: TRBJ1-2
clone size: -
CDR3 protein: CASSLLAGGMNYGYTF
CDR3 DNA: TGCGCCAGCAGCTTGCTGGCAGGGGGCATGAACTATGGCTACACCTTC

V gene: TRBV6-5
D gene: TRBD1
J gene: TRBJ1-1
clone size: -
CDR3 protein: CASSYFMDRGTEAFF
CDR3 DNA: TGTGCCAGCAGTTACTTTATGGACAGGGGCACTGAAGCTTTCTTT

V gene: TRBV5-4
D gene: TRBD2
J gene: TRBJ2-3
clone size: -
CDR3 protein: CASSLAGLAGTDTQYF
CDR3 DNA: TGTGCCAGCAGCTTGGCGGGACTAGCGGGGACAGATACGCAGTATTTT

V gene: TRBV7-2
D gene: -
J gene: TRBJ2-3
clone size: -
CDR3 protein: CASSLVDWTDTQYF
CDR3 DNA: TGTGCCAGCAGCTTGGTCGACTGGACAGATACGCAGTATTTT

V gene: TRBV30
D gene: -
J gene: TRBJ1-6
clone size: -
CDR3 protein: CAWRSSAGSPLHF
CDR3 DNA: TGTGCCTGGAGAAGTAGTGCGGGATCCCCCCTCCACTTT

V gene: TRBV5-1
D gene: -
J gene: TRBJ1-1
clone size: -
CDR3 protein: CASSAWGRGTEAFF
CDR3 DNA: TGCGCCAGCAGCGCATGGGGGAGGGGCACTGAAGCTTTCTTT

V gene: TRBV24-1
D gene: -
J gene: TRBJ1-5
clone size: -
CDR3 protein: CATSDGHPSNQPQHF
CDR3 DNA: TGTGCCACCAGTGACGGACATCCTAGCAATCAGCCCCAGCATTTT

V gene: TRBV14
D gene: -
J gene: TRBJ2-7
clone size: -
CDR3 protein: CASSQEGGWREQYF
CDR3 DNA: TGTGCCAGCAGCCAAGAAGGGGGTTGGAGGGAGCAGTACTTC

V gene: TRBV19
D gene: TRBD1
J gene: TRBJ1-1
clone size: -
CDR3 protein: CASSSQGDYAEAFF
CDR3 DNA: TGTGCCAGTAGTAGTCAGGGGGATTACGCTGAAGCTTTCTTT

V gene: TRBV25-1
D gene: -
J gene: TRBJ1-1
clone size: -
CDR3 protein: CASSQPGRYTEAFF
CDR3 DNA: TGTGCCAGCAGTCAACCGGGAAGGTACACTGAAGCTTTCTTT

V gene: TRBV6-5
D gene: TRBD1
J gene: TRBJ2-2
clone size: -
CDR3 protein: CASRYRGQDTGELFF
CDR3 DNA: TGTGCCAGCCGCTACAGGGGGCAGGACACCGGGGAGCTGTTTTTT